The 5 T cell receptor beta chains reported below all come from one sample, sequenced in a study of blood T cell repertoires in COVID-19. Sequencing was performed with immunoSEQ multiplex PCR; in TCRdb, only in-frame clones are kept and a portion is missing. The sample records around 94,000 clones, less than 90% being singletons. The sample consisted of peripheral blood. All receptors derive from a man older than 75 with acute or convalescent COVID-19.

CDR3 residues: CASTQRAGPYEQYF. The CDR3 coding sequence is TGTGCCAGCACACAAAGAGCGGGCCCCTACGAGCAGTACTTC. V gene TRBV6-5 combines with J gene TRBJ2-7; D is perhaps TRBD2 (6 bases). V dropped 7 bases and J dropped 2 bases, with 15 bases sitting between them. The CDR3 totals 14 residues. Per the germline V gene, CDR1 is MNHEY and CDR2 is SVGAGI.

This chain links TRBV5-1 with TRBJ2-6; D is ambiguous. The CDR3 contains 16 residues. Trimming took off 1 base at V and 0 bases at J, with 8 bases between the two ends. Germline-derived CDR1 and CDR2 are SGHRS and YFSETQ. The CDR3 DNA is TGCGCCAGCAGCTTGACAGTAAGCTCTGGGGCCAACGTCCTGACTTTC. Translation: CASSLTVSSGANVLTF.

This clone appeared a single time. The chain carries TRBV27 and TRBJ2-5, with TRBD2 as a possible D gene (6 bases). This CDR3 has 16 amino acids. Deletions cut 1 base from V and 5 bases from J, with 17 bases between. The germline CDR1 and CDR2 sequences are MNHEY and SMNVEV (reference sequence). CDR3 protein: CASSLFLWYGTETQYF. In DNA, the CDR3 is TGTGCCAGCAGTTTATTTTTGTGGTACGGGACTGAGACCCAGTACTTC.

In this sample, this clone turned up a few times. The chain carries TRBV6-2 or TRBV6-3 and TRBJ2-7, with TRBD1 matching 10 bases. The CDR3 runs to 14 residues. Trimming cost V 5 bases and J 2 bases; bases outside gene matches: 3. CDR1 is MNHEY and CDR2 is SVGEGT in the germline V gene. CDR3 loop: CASSRQGATYEQYF. For the CDR3, the DNA is TGTGCCAGCAGTAGACAGGGGGCGACCTACGAGCAGTACTTC.

The chain couples TRBV29-1 to TRBJ2-7; TRBD1 aligns across 7 bases. This CDR3 region has 18 residues. CDR1 SQVTM and CDR2 ANQGSEA come from the germline V gene. V gave up 4 bases and J gave up 0 bases; unmatched junction bases: 18. CDR3 amino acids: CSVGSRSLPGQRSYEQYF. CDR3 sequence (DNA): TGCAGCGTTGGGTCGCGGTCACTACCGGGACAGCGCTCCTACGAGCAGTACTTC.